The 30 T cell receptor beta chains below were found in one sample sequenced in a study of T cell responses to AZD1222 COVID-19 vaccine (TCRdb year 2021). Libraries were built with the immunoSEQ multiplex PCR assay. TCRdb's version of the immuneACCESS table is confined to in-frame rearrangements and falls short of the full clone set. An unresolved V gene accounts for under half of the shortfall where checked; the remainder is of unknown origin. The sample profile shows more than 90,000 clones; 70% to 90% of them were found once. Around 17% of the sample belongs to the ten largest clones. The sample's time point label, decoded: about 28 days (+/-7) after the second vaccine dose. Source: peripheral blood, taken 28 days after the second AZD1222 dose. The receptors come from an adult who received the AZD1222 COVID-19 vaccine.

CDR3 amino acids: CAWGIYSGNTIYF. As DNA, the CDR3 is TGTGCCTGGGGGATATACTCTGGAAACACCATATATTTT. The J gene is TRBJ1-3, the V gene TRBV30; D not resolved. Germline-derived CDR1 and CDR2 are GTSNPN and SVGIG (reference sequence). The CDR3 spans 13 residues. V was shortened by 5 bases and J by 0 bases, with 8 bases between the two germline ends.

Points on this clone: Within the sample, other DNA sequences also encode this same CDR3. Here the CDR3 reads CASSRQNTEAFF. The CDR3, as DNA: TGTGCCAGCAGCCGACAGAACACTGAAGCTTTCTTT. The chain is built from TRBV7-9 and TRBJ1-1; D not certain. V gave up 5 bases and J gave up 1 base, with 5 bases separating them. CDR3 length: 12 amino acids. Germline CDR1 and CDR2: SEHNR and FQNEAQ (reference sequence).

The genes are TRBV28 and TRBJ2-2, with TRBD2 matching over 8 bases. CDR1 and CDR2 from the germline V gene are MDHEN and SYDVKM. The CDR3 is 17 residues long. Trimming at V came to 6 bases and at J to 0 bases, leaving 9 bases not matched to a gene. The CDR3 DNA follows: TGTGCCAGCAGCCCCGGTGCTAGCGGGTCGAACACCGGGGAGCTGTTTTTT. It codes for CASSPGASGSNTGELFF.

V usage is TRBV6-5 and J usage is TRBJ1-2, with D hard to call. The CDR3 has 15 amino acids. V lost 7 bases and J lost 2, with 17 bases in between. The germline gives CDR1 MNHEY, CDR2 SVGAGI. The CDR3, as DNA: TGTGCCAGCAACCTATGGACGGATCAAAACTATGGCTACACCTTC. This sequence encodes CASNLWTDQNYGYTF.

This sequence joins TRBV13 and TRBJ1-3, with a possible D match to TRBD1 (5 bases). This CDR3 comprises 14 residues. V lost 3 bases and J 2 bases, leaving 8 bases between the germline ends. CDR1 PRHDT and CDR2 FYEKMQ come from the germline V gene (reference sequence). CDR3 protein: CASSLGGAGNTIYF. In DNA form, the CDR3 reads TGTGCCAGCAGCTTGGGGGGGGCTGGAAACACCATATATTTT. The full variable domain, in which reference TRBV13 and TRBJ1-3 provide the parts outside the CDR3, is AAGVIQSPRHLIKEKRETATLKCYPIPRHDTVYWYQQGPGQDPQFLISFYEKMQSDKGSIPDRFSAQQFSDYHSELNMSSLELGDSALYFCASSLGGAGNTIYFGEGSWLTVV.

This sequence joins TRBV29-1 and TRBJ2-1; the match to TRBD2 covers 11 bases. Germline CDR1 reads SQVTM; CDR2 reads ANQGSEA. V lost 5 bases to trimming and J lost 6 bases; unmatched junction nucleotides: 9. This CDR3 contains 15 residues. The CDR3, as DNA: TGCAGCGTTCTACTACTAGCGGGGGACCCCAATGAGCAGTTCTTC. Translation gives CSVLLLAGDPNEQFF.

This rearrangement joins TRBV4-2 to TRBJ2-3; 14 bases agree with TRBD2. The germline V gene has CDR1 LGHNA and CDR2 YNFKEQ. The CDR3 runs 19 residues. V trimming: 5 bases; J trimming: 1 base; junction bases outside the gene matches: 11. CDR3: CASSETGTSGSGGTDTQYF. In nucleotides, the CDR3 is TGTGCCAGCAGCGAGACCGGGACTAGCGGGAGCGGGGGCACAGATACGCAGTATTTT.

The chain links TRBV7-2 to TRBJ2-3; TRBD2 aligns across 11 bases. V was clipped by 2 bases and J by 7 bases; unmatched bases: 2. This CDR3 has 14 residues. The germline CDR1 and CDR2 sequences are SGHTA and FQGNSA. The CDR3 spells CASSLLAGGNTQYF. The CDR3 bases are TGTGCCAGCAGCTTACTAGCGGGGGGAAATACGCAGTATTTT.

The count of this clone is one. The CDR3 is CASSSSESYEQYF. In DNA, the CDR3 is TGTGCCAGCAGCTCCAGTGAATCTTACGAGCAGTACTTC. This chain joins TRBV7-9 and TRBJ2-7; the D is unclear. Trimming shortened V by 4 bases and J by 4 bases, and 11 bases separated the two germline ends. The germline gives CDR1 SEHNR, CDR2 FQNEAQ (reference sequence). The CDR3 is 13 residues long.

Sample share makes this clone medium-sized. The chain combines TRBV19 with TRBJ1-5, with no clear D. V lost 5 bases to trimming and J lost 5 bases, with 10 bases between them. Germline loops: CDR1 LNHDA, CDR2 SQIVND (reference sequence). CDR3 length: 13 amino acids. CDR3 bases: TGTGCCAGTAGTCCCTGGCAGCATCAGCCCCAGCATTTT. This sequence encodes CASSPWQHQPQHF.

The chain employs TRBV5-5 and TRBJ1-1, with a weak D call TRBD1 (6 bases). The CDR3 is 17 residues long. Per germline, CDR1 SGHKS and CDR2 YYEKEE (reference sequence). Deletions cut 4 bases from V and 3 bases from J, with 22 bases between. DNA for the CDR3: TGTGCCAGCAGCCCTCTGCTTGGGGGGGCAATGTACACTGAAGCTTTCTTT. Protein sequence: CASSPLLGGAMYTEAFF.

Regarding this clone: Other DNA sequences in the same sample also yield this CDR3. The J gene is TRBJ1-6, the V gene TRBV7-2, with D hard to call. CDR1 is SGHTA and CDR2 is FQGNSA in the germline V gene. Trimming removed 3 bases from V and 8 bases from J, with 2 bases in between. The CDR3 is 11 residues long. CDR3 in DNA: TGTGCCAGCAGCTTGGATTCACCCCTCCACTTT. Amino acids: CASSLDSPLHF.

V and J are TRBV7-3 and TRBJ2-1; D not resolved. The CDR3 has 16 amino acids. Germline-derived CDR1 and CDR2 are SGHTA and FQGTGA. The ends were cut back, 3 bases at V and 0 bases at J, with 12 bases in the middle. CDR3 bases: TGTGCCAGCAGCTTGAGTAGCCGTCCCTCCTACAATGAGCAGTTCTTC. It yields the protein CASSLSSRPSYNEQFF. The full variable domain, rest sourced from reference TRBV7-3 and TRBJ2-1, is GAGVSQTPSNKVTEKGKYVELRCDPISGHTALYWYRQSLGQGPEFLIYFQGTGAADDSGLPNDRFFAVRPEGSVSTLKIQRTERGDSAVYLCASSLSSRPSYNEQFFGPGTRLTVL.

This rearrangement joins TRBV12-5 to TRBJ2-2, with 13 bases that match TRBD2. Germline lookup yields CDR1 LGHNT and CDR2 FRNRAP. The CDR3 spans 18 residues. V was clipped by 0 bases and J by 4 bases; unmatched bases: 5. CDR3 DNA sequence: TGTGCTAGTGGTTTGGTACTAGCGGGGGGGCCGACCACCGGGGAGCTGTTTTTT. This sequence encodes CASGLVLAGGPTTGELFF.

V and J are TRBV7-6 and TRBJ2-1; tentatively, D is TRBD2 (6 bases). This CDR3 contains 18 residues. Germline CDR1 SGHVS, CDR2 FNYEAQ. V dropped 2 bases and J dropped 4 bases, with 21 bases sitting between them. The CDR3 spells CASSLRRAGQGGYNEQFF. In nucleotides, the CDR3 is TGTGCCAGCAGCTTACGTAGGGCGGGGCAGGGTGGTTACAATGAGCAGTTCTTC.

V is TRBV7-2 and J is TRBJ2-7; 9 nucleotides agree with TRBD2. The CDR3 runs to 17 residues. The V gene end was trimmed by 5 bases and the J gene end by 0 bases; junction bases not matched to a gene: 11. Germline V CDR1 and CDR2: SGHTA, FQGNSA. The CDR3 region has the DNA TGTGCCAGCAGCCGCAGAGGGCTAGCGGGGAGCTCCTACGAGCAGTACTTC. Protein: CASSRRGLAGSSYEQYF.

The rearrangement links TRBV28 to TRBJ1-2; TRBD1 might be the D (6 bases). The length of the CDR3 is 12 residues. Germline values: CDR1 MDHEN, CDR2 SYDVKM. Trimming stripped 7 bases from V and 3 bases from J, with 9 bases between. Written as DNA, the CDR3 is TGTGCCAGCAACAGGGAACACTATGGCTACACCTTC. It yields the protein CASNREHYGYTF.

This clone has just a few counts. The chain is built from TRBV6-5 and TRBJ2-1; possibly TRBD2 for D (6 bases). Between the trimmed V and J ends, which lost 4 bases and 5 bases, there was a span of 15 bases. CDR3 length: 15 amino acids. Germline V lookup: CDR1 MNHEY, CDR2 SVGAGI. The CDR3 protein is CASSSRDWRDNEQFF. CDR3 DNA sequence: TGTGCCAGCAGTTCCCGGGACTGGAGGGACAATGAGCAGTTCTTC.

CDR3: CASSLDLGVTSPLHF. The CDR3 coding sequence is TGTGCCAGCAGCTTAGATCTGGGGGTAACTTCACCCCTCCACTTT. The chain joins TRBV7-8 to TRBJ1-6, with D perhaps TRBD1 (5 bases). Germline CDR1 and CDR2: SGHVS and FQNEAQ. There are 15 residues in the CDR3. V was cut by 1 base and J by 9 bases, with 13 bases left in between.

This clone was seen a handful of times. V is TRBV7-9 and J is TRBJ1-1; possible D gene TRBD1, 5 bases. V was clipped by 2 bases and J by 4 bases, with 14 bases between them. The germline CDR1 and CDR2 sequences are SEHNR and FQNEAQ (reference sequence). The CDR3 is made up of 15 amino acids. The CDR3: CASSLFAGTGTEAFF. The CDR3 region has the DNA TGTGCCAGCAGCTTATTTGCGGGGACCGGCACTGAAGCTTTCTTT.

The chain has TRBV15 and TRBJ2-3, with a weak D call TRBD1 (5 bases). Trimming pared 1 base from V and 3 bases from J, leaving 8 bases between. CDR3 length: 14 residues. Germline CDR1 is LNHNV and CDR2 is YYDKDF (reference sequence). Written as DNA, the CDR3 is TGTGCCACCAGCAGAGGGCAGGGAACAGATACGCAGTATTTT. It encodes CATSRGQGTDTQYF.

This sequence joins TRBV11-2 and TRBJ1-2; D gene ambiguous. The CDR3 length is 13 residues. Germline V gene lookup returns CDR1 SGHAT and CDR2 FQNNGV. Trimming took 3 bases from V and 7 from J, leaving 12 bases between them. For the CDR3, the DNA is TGTGCCAGCAGCTTTTCCAGTGTCTCTGGCTACACCTTC. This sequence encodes CASSFSSVSGYTF. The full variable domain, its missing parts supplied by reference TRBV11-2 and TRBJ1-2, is EAGVAQSPRYKIIEKRQSVAFWCNPISGHATLYWYQQILGQGPKLLIQFQNNGVVDDSQLPKDRFSAERLKGVDSTLKIQPAKLEDSAVYLCASSFSSVSGYTFGSGTRLTVV.

The CDR3, as DNA: TGTGCCAGCAGTCCCCCTCCCAGCGGCACAGATACGCAGTATTTT. Protein product: CASSPPPSGTDTQYF. This rearrangement joins TRBV27 to TRBJ2-3; D remains unclear. This CDR3 is 15 amino acids long. V dropped 5 bases and J dropped 1 base, with 13 bases sitting between them. CDR1 is MNHEY, CDR2 SMNVEV, per germline (reference sequence).

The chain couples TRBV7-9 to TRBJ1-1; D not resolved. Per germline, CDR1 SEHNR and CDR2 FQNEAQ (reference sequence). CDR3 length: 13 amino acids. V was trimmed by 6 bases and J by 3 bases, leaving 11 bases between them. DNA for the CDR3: TGTGCCAGCAGTTTGGTAACGGACACTGAAGCTTTCTTT. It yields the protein CASSLVTDTEAFF. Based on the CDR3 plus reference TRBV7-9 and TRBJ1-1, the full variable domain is DTGVSQNPRHKITKRGQNVTFRCDPISEHNRLYWYRQTLGQGPEFLTYFQNEAQLEKSRLLSDRFSAERPKGSFSTLEIQRTEQGDSAMYLCASSLVTDTEAFFGQGTRLTVV.

The CDR3, as DNA: TGTGCCAGCAGCGTTTACCCCTACAATGAGCAGTTCTTC. Encoded protein: CASSVYPYNEQFF. V gene TRBV5-5 combines with J gene TRBJ2-1; D gene uncertain. CDR1 is SGHKS and CDR2 is YYEKEE in the germline V gene (reference sequence). With 4 bases removed from V and 2 bases from J, the gap between germline ends came to 7 bases. The CDR3 contains 13 residues.

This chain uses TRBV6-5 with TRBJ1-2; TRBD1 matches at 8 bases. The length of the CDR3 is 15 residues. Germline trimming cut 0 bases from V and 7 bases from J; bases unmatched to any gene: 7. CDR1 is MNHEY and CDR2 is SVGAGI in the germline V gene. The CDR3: CASSYSRQGLGGYTF. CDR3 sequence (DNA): TGTGCCAGCAGTTACTCGAGACAGGGGCTGGGTGGCTACACCTTC.

The DNA of the CDR3 is TGTGCCAGCAGCGTAGTTCTAGCGGGGGCTGGGGAGACCCAGTACTTC. Protein: CASSVVLAGAGETQYF. This rearrangement joins TRBV9 to TRBJ2-5, with 10 bases lining up with TRBD2. The CDR3 extends over 16 amino acids. The junction had 7 bases not matched to a gene; V was cut back by 0 bases and J by 5 bases. CDR1 is SGDLS, CDR2 YYNGEE, per germline.

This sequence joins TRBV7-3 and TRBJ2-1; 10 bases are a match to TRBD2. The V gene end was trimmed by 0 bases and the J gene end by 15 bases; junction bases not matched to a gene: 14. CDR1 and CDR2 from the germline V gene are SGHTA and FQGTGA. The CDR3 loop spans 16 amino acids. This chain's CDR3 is CASSLTPGGPSGSRFF. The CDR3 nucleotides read TGTGCCAGCAGCTTAACCCCGGGTGGGCCTAGCGGGAGTAGGTTCTTC.

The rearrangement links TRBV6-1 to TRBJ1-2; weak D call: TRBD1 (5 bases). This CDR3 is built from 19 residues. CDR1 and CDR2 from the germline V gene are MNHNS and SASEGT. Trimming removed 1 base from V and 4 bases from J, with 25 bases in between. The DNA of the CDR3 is TGTGCCAGCAGTGAAGATCAGCAAAGGGGCAGGTTACGGACCTATGGCTACACCTTC. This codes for CASSEDQQRGRLRTYGYTF.

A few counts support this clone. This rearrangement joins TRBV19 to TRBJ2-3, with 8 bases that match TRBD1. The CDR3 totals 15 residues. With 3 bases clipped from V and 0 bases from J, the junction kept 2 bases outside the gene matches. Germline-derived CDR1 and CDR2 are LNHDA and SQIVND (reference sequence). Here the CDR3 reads CASSMGQVSTDTQYF. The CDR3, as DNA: TGTGCCAGTAGTATGGGACAGGTTAGCACAGATACGCAGTATTTT.